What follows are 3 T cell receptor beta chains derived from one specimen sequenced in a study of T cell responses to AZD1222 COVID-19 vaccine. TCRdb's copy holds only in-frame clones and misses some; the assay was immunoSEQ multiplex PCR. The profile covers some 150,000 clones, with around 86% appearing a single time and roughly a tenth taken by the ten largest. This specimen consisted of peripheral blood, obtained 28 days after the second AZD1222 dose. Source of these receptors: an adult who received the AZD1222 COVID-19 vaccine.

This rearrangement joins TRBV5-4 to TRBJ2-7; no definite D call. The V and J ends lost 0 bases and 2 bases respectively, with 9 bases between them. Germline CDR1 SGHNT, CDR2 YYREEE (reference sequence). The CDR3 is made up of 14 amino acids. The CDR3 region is CASSLGTNPYEQYF. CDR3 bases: TGTGCCAGCAGCTTGGGCACAAACCCCTACGAGCAGTACTTC.

The CDR3 here is CASSERAGGAFF. CDR3 in DNA: TGTGCCAGCAGTGAAAGGGCTGGGGGAGCTTTCTTT. The chain employs TRBV6-1 and TRBJ1-1, with TRBD1 as a possible D gene (5 bases). V was trimmed by 2 bases and J by 10 bases, leaving 11 bases between them. The CDR3 sequence is 12 residues long. Germline CDR1 MNHNS, CDR2 SASEGT.

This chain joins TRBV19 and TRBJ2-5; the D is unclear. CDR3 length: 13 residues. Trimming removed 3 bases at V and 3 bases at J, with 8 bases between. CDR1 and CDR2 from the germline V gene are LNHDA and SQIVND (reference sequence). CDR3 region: CASSIGSEETQYF. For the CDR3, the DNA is TGTGCCAGTAGTATTGGCAGCGAAGAGACCCAGTACTTC.